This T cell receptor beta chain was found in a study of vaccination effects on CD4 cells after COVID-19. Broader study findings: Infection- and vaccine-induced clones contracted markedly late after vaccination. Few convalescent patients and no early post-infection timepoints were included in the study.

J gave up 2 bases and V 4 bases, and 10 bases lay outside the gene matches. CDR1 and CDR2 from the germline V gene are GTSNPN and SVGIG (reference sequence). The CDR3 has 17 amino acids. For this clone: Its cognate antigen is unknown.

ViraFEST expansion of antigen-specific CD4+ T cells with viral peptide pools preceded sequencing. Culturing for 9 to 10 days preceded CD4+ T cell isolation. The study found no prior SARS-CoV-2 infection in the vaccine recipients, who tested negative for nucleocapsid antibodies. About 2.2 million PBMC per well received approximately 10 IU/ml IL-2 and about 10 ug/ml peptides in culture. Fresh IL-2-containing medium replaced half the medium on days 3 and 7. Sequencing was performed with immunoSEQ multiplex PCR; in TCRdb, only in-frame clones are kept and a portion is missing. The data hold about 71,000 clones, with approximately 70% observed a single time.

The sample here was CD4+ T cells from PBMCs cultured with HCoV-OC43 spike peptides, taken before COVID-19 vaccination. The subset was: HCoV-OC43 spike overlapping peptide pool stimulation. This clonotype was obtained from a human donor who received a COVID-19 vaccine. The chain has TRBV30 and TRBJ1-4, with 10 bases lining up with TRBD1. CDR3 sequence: CAWTTGTGAYTNEKLFF. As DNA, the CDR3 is TGTGCCTGGACCACCGGGACAGGGGCTTATACTAATGAAAAACTGTTTTTT.